A selection of T cell receptor beta chains follows, all from one sample in a study of monozygotic twins with inflammatory bowel disease. TCRdb re-called the 5' RACE reads and gives one entry per CDR3 protein, without DNA. This repertoire includes approximately 380,000 distinct CDR3 sequences. Specimen: blood. These receptors all come from a human donor with ulcerative colitis or Crohn's disease, or a healthy co-twin of an affected twin (not recorded which). CDR3s include the opening cysteine and the closing phenylalanine or tryptophan.

V,J,CDR3
TRBV20-1,TRBJ1-5,CSASRGGRVGNQPQHF
TRBV20-1,TRBJ2-6,CSAPLGGRSSGANVLTF
TRBV7-9,TRBJ1-5,CASSSGTGIQPQHF
TRBV7-2,TRBJ2-2,CASSLRRVGPTGELFF
TRBV6-2/TRBV6-3,TRBJ2-7,CASSYGSTGPYDQYF
TRBV20-1,TRBJ1-5,CSAREQGPGPQHF
TRBV20-1,TRBJ2-5,CSARTPKTQYF
TRBV5-1,TRBJ2-5,CASSLGSGETQYF
TRBV12-3/TRBV12-4,TRBJ1-5,CASSTHDRGNQPQHF
TRBV6-1,TRBJ2-2,CASSEMGQTNTGELFF
TRBV25-1,TRBJ2-1,CASNPQGRNEQFF